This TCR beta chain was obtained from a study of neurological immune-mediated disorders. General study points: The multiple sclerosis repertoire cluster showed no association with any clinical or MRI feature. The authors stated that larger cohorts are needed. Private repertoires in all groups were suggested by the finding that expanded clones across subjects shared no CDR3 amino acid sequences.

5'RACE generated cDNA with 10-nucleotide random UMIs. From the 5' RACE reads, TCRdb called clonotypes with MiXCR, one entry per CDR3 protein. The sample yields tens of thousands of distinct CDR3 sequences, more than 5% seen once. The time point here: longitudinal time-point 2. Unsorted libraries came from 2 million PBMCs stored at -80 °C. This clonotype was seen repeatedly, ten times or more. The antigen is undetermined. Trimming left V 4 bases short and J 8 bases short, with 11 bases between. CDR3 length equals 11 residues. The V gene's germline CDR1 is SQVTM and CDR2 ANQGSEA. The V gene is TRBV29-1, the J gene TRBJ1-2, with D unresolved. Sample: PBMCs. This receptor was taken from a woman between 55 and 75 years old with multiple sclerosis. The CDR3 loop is CSVGPEEGYTF. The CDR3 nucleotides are TGCAGCGTTGGGCCAGAGGAGGGCTACACCTTC.